Presented here are 10 T cell receptor beta chains from one specimen sequenced in a study of regulatory dendritic cells for organ transplantation. These receptors are not linked to any known antigen. TCRdb's copy holds only in-frame clones and misses some; the assay was immunoSEQ multiplex PCR. The table includes over 9,500 clones, roughly 86% detected once. Allogeneic regulatory or mature dendritic cells were co-cultured for approximately 5 days with CFSE-labeled sorted T cells at 1:10. The sample comprised naive CD8+ T cells from blood cultured with regulatory dendritic cells. Subset in this sample: CD45RA+ naive T cells. The receptors were sampled from a human donor in good health.

This clone appeared a few times. CDR3 residues: CASSPLNQPQHF. DNA for the CDR3: TGTGCCAGCAGCCCTTTAAATCAGCCCCAGCATTTT. The chain uses TRBV27 and TRBJ1-5; D is undetermined. From germline, CDR1 is MNHEY and CDR2 SMNVEV (reference sequence). Between the trimmed V and J ends, which lost 6 bases and 4 bases, there was a span of 7 bases. CDR3 size: 12 residues.

V and J are TRBV15 and TRBJ1-5, with D tentatively TRBD1 (6 bases). The CDR3 covers 13 residues. With 6 bases removed from V and 8 bases from J, the gap between germline ends came to 14 bases. CDR1 is LNHNV and CDR2 is YYDKDF in the germline V gene (reference sequence). The CDR3 here is CATSMTGFEPQHF. In DNA form, the CDR3 reads TGTGCCACCAGTATGACAGGTTTTGAGCCCCAGCATTTT.

This rearrangement joins TRBV28 to TRBJ2-1; 7 bases align to TRBD2. The V gene end was trimmed by 4 bases and the J gene end by 7 bases; junction bases not matched to a gene: 10. Germline assignment: CDR1 MDHEN and CDR2 SYDVKM. The CDR3 is 15 amino acids. The CDR3 region has the DNA TGTGCCAGCAGTTCTCGACCTGGGGGGGGGAATGAGCAGTTCTTC. Protein: CASSSRPGGGNEQFF.

The chain is built from TRBV19 and TRBJ2-7, with 7 nucleotides matching TRBD1. From germline, CDR1 is LNHDA and CDR2 SQIVND (reference sequence). The CDR3 runs 15 residues. Unmatched junction bases numbered 9, after V lost 7 bases and J lost 0 bases. Here the CDR3 reads CASKQTGTSSYEQYF. Here the CDR3 DNA reads TGTGCCAGTAAACAGACAGGGACGAGCTCCTACGAGCAGTACTTC.

The chain recombines TRBV6-6 with TRBJ1-1; D not certain. The CDR3 runs to 14 residues. CDR1 is MNHNY and CDR2 is SVGAGI in the germline V gene (reference sequence). Trimming stripped 6 bases from V and 1 base from J, with 12 bases between. CDR3 DNA: TGTGCCAGCAGCCTCTTTGTCTCGAACACTGAAGCTTTCTTT. Protein product: CASSLFVSNTEAFF.

This clone has more than one count but fewer than ten. The V call is TRBV9, the J call TRBJ2-7, with 11 bases identical to TRBD2. The CDR3 covers 15 residues. Germline V CDR1 and CDR2: SGDLS, YYNGEE. J lost 4 bases, V lost 4 bases, and 7 bases had no gene match. The CDR3 protein is CASSPLAGGTYEQYF. CDR3 sequence (DNA): TGTGCCAGCAGCCCCCTAGCGGGAGGTACTTACGAGCAGTACTTC.

V usage is TRBV5-4 and J usage is TRBJ1-6; TRBD1 might be the D (5 bases). The CDR3 sequence is 15 residues long. Trimming removed 4 bases from V and 12 bases from J, with 20 bases in between. Germline V CDR1 and CDR2: SGHNT, YYREEE (reference sequence). The CDR3 is CASSQTGTGKVPLHF. The CDR3 DNA reads TGTGCCAGCAGCCAAACCGGGACGGGTAAGGTACCCCTCCACTTT.

This clone was seen once. The chain links TRBV4-2 to TRBJ2-5; 11 nucleotides line up with TRBD2. Germline V CDR1 and CDR2: LGHNA, YNFKEQ. V shed 1 base and J 3 bases; nucleotides not matched to a gene: 19. This CDR3 region has 21 residues. CDR3: CASSQAVAVGRLAGGEETQYF. The CDR3, as DNA: TGTGCCAGCAGCCAAGCAGTCGCTGTAGGGAGATTAGCGGGAGGGGAAGAGACCCAGTACTTC.

This clone showed up just a few times. This chain uses TRBV7-2 with TRBJ2-2, with D maybe TRBD2 (5 bases). The V end lost 4 bases, the J end lost 5 bases, and 8 bases lay between the germline ends. Germline V gene sequence: CDR1 SGHTA, CDR2 FQGNSA. This CDR3 comprises 13 residues. CDR3 sequence: CASSWEITGELFF. The CDR3 region has the DNA TGTGCCAGCAGCTGGGAGATAACCGGGGAGCTGTTTTTT.

The gene calls are TRBV27 and TRBJ1-1, with D perhaps matching TRBD1 (6 bases). The germline gives CDR1 MNHEY, CDR2 SMNVEV (reference sequence). The V gene lost 2 bases and the J gene lost 5 bases, with 12 bases spanning the gap. The CDR3 has 14 residues. The CDR3 DNA reads TGTGCCAGCAGTTTAGTGCGGGGGCGAACTGAAGCTTTCTTT. It encodes CASSLVRGRTEAFF.